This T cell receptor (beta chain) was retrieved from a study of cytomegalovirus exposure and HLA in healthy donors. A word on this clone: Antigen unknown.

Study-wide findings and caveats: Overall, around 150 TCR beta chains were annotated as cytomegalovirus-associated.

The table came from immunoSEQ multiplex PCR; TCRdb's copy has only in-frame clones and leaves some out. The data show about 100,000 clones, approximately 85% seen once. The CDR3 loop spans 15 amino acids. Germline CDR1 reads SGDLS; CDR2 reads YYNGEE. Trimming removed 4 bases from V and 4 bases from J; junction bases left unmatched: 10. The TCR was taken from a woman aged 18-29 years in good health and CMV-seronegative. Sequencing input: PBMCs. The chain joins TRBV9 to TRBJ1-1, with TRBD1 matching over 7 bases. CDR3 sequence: CASSPDPTGSTEAFF. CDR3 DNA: TGTGCCAGCAGCCCAGACCCGACAGGGTCCACTGAAGCTTTCTTT. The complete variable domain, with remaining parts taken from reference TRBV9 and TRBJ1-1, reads DSGVTQTPKHLITATGQRVTLRCSPRSGDLSVYWYQQSLDQGLQFLIQYYNGEERAKGNILERFSAQQFPDLHSELNLSSLELGDSALYFCASSPDPTGSTEAFFGQGTRLTVV.